This note documents a single TCR beta chain sequence. The junction shows a germline mismatch at one end, possibly a read error. Germline CDR1 SSHAT, CDR2 FNYEAQ (reference sequence). The CDR3 is 17 residues long. These data come from a study of PD-1 blockade in mismatch repair-deficient tumors. Here immunoSEQ multiplex PCR was the method, and the copy in TCRdb shows in-frame clones only, minus some. The data show 11,000 to 15,000 clones, with about 79% seen just once and more than 1.5% held by the top ten. The source material was PBMCs, sampled about 15 weeks after starting pembrolizumab. The V call is TRBV7-7, the J call TRBJ2-2; D is possibly TRBD2 (6 bases). The sequence was collected from an adult with mismatch repair-deficient cancer. CDR3 sequence (DNA): TGTGCTAGCAGCAGCATAGGAGGGGCCGTAAGCACCGGGGAGCTGTTTTTT. Protein sequence: CASSSIGGAVSTGELFF. The full variable domain, in which reference TRBV7-7 and TRBJ2-2 provide the parts outside the CDR3, is GAGVSQSPRYKVTKRGQDVTLRCDPISSHATLYWYQQALGQGPEFLTYFNYEAQPDKSGLPSDRFSAERPEGSISTLTIQRTEQRDSAMYRCASSSIGGAVSTGELFFGEGSRLTVL.